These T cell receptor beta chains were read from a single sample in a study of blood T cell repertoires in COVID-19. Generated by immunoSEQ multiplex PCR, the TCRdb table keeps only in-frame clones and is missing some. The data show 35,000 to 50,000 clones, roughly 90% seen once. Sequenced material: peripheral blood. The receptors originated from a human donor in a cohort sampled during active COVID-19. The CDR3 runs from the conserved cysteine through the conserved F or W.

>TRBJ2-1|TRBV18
CASSPPLTGASYNEQFF
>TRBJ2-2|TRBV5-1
CASSPGATNTGELFF
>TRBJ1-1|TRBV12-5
CASGLVQVLYAVNTEAFF
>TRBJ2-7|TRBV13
CASSLGQGYEQYF
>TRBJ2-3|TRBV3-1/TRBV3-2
CASSQDKGGSGGADTQYF
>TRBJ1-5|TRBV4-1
CASSPEDSSVYSNQPQHF
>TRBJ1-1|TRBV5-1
CASISTGQGTNTEAFF
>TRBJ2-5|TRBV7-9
CASNSGGHETQYF
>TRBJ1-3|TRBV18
CASSPTDTDSGNTIYF
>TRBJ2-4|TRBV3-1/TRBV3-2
CASSQDRDRGNIQYF
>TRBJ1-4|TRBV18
CASSRSRGENEKLFF
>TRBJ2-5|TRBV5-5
CASSVGTSGGALQETQYF
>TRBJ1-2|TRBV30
CAWSVQRHHGYTF
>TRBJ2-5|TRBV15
CATSPVVAGVETQYF
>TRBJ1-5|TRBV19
CASQRGQGFGQPQHF
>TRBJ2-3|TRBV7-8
CASSLAGTGAPDTQYF
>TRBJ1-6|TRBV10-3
CAIGLVADSPLHF
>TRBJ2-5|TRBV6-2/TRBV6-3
CASSGRGLGAQYF
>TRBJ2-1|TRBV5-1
CASSWGPGDNEQFF
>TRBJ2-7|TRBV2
CASTIGPGGTYEQYF
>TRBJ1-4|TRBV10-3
CAISEQLTEKLFF
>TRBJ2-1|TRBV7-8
CASSQRLVMNEQFF